These T cell receptor beta chains were read from a single sample in a study of regulatory T cells in long-lasting Graves disease. Each CDR3 protein is one row after TCRdb ran MiXCR on the multiplex PCR reads. The repertoire includes more than 300,000 distinct CDR3 sequences, over 9.5% of them detected once, and approximately 17% sits in the top ten. The sample also formed part of further work on T cells in Graves' hyperthyroidism and ophthalmopathy.

The starting material was peripheral blood mononuclear cells (PBMCs), obtained at new diagnosis, from a patient treated with antithyroid drugs. These TCRs come from a woman aged 18-29 years with Graves disease. Each CDR3 is given with its conserved first and last residue.

v_gene: TRBV28
j_gene: TRBJ1-2
CDR3aa: CASSSETAYYGYTF

v_gene: TRBV2
j_gene: TRBJ1-6
CDR3aa: CATREGGYNSPLHF

v_gene: TRBV29-1
j_gene: TRBJ2-7
CDR3aa: CSVDLGTVGYEQYF

v_gene: TRBV2
j_gene: TRBJ1-2
CDR3aa: CASRGSGIFYGYTF

v_gene: TRBV4-1
j_gene: TRBJ2-1
CDR3aa: CASSQLSSGRNEQFF

v_gene: TRBV6-2/TRBV6-3
j_gene: TRBJ1-1
CDR3aa: CASSYPEAFF

v_gene: TRBV11-2
j_gene: TRBJ1-6
CDR3aa: CASSPLFGRTGNSPLHF

v_gene: TRBV19
j_gene: TRBJ2-1
CDR3aa: CASIPSGSDRNEQFF

v_gene: TRBV7-9
j_gene: TRBJ2-1
CDR3aa: CASSLTDRTYNEQFF

v_gene: TRBV6-1
j_gene: TRBJ1-2
CDR3aa: CASRISSDYGYTF

v_gene: TRBV27
j_gene: TRBJ2-2
CDR3aa: CASSLITGGNTGELFF

v_gene: TRBV6-1
j_gene: TRBJ1-4
CDR3aa: CASSSGGEKLFF

v_gene: TRBV7-6
j_gene: TRBJ1-1
CDR3aa: CASSDSVTEAFF

v_gene: TRBV12-3/TRBV12-4
j_gene: TRBJ2-1
CDR3aa: CASNSRDRRLSGSGDNEQFF

v_gene: TRBV20-1
j_gene: TRBJ1-3
CDR3aa: CSARDRGGAPGNTIYF

v_gene: TRBV6-1
j_gene: TRBJ2-1
CDR3aa: CASRPPTYNEQFF

v_gene: TRBV28
j_gene: TRBJ2-1
CDR3aa: CASRTSGVRSYEQFF

v_gene: TRBV6-1
j_gene: TRBJ1-5
CDR3aa: CATSGTGGNQPQHF

v_gene: TRBV5-6
j_gene: TRBJ2-1
CDR3aa: CASSWTSGGPSSYNEQFF

v_gene: TRBV10-3
j_gene: TRBJ1-3
CDR3aa: CATLDRGGNTIYF

v_gene: TRBV29-1
j_gene: TRBJ2-3
CDR3aa: CSVEDSPDTQYF

v_gene: TRBV29-1
j_gene: NA
CDR3aa: CSVRTGGGTQYF

v_gene: TRBV14
j_gene: TRBJ1-1
CDR3aa: CASSQDRLDRGKTEAFF

v_gene: TRBV6-1
j_gene: TRBJ2-7
CDR3aa: CASSRATTGTLTYEQYF

v_gene: TRBV19
j_gene: TRBJ1-1
CDR3aa: CASSIAGTEAFF

v_gene: TRBV5-1
j_gene: TRBJ2-1
CDR3aa: CASSLTSSNEQFF

v_gene: TRBV14
j_gene: TRBJ2-1
CDR3aa: CASSQEAGLAGYNEQFF

v_gene: TRBV6-2/TRBV6-3
j_gene: TRBJ1-6
CDR3aa: CASTTQGDSPLHF

v_gene: TRBV20-1
j_gene: TRBJ2-5
CDR3aa: CSARDRPGAVEQTQYF

v_gene: TRBV6-2/TRBV6-3
j_gene: TRBJ2-1
CDR3aa: CASSYGAGVFNEQFF

v_gene: TRBV6-1
j_gene: TRBJ2-1
CDR3aa: CASHSGSRGQGEQFF

v_gene: TRBV12-3/TRBV12-4
j_gene: TRBJ1-1
CDR3aa: CASSKTGYTEAFF

v_gene: TRBV19
j_gene: TRBJ1-2
CDR3aa: CASRVIGGIGGYTF

v_gene: TRBV4-1
j_gene: TRBJ2-2
CDR3aa: CASSLTSGTPNTGELFF

v_gene: TRBV27
j_gene: TRBJ2-3
CDR3aa: CASSLSGQGADTQYF

v_gene: TRBV13
j_gene: TRBJ2-1
CDR3aa: CASSLVGTGGYEQFF

v_gene: TRBV7-9
j_gene: TRBJ1-1
CDR3aa: CASSLAGGVIAEAFF

v_gene: TRBV11-2
j_gene: TRBJ2-2
CDR3aa: CASSLAPGRFDTGELFF

v_gene: TRBV6-2/TRBV6-3
j_gene: TRBJ2-6
CDR3aa: CASSGPGGTRSGANVLTF

v_gene: TRBV6-4
j_gene: TRBJ2-1
CDR3aa: CASMLAHNEQFF

v_gene: TRBV12-3/TRBV12-4
j_gene: TRBJ2-2
CDR3aa: CASSFSGKNTGELFF

v_gene: TRBV7-2
j_gene: TRBJ2-7
CDR3aa: CASSLGLVDSYEQYF

v_gene: TRBV16
j_gene: TRBJ2-1
CDR3aa: CASSPLPRGEQFF

v_gene: TRBV28
j_gene: TRBJ2-5
CDR3aa: CASSLEGLQTQYF

v_gene: TRBV27
j_gene: TRBJ2-7
CDR3aa: CASRRQGSGNEQYF

v_gene: TRBV20-1
j_gene: TRBJ1-2
CDR3aa: CSARTGGRFVYYGYTF

v_gene: TRBV20-1
j_gene: TRBJ2-7
CDR3aa: CSARGFGGLAGAGYEQYF

v_gene: TRBV5-1
j_gene: TRBJ1-1
CDR3aa: CASSPAGGQAEAFF

v_gene: TRBV12-3/TRBV12-4
j_gene: TRBJ1-1
CDR3aa: CASTSTGGLEAFF

v_gene: TRBV11-2
j_gene: TRBJ2-7
CDR3aa: CASSLVYSGTSVSYEQYF

v_gene: TRBV6-1
j_gene: TRBJ1-6
CDR3aa: CASSTGADNSPLHF

v_gene: TRBV12-3/TRBV12-4
j_gene: TRBJ1-5
CDR3aa: CASRTGSNQPQHF

v_gene: TRBV9
j_gene: TRBJ1-1
CDR3aa: CASSVGLLGQGATEAFF

v_gene: TRBV7-2
j_gene: TRBJ1-6
CDR3aa: CASSFGTGSGSPLHF

v_gene: TRBV20-1
j_gene: TRBJ2-1
CDR3aa: CSARSPAGDGDEQFF

v_gene: TRBV7-2
j_gene: TRBJ1-6
CDR3aa: CASSPGTGLAKQLNSPLHF

v_gene: TRBV20-1
j_gene: TRBJ1-2
CDR3aa: CSARSPYYGYTF